The present T cell receptor beta chain was sequenced within a study of regulatory T cells in long-lasting Graves disease. Overall study results and limits: Among persistent patients, a larger number of public clonotypes were shared (around 2,700) than among newly diagnosed patients (just over 950).

Time point meaning: newly diagnosed GD, antithyroid drugs for less than 3 months. With RNA extracted from PBMCs as input, the TCR library was made. The CDR3 is 16 amino acids. Per the germline V gene, CDR1 is SGHDN and CDR2 is FVKESK. The ends lost 1 base at V and 5 bases at J; junction bases unmatched: 7. This clonotype showed up just a few times. Its antigen is unknown. With iRepertoire HTBI primers and Arm-PCR of CDR3 regions, TCR beta libraries were built. MiXCR, applied by TCRdb to the multiplex PCR reads, yields one record per CDR3 protein. The repertoire holds 580,000 or so distinct CDR3 sequences, with roughly 15% as singletons. These data were likewise used in another study, on T cells in Graves' hyperthyroidism and ophthalmopathy.

This clonotype was obtained from a young man with Graves disease. This rearrangement joins TRBV14 to TRBJ2-1, with 8 bases aligning to TRBD2. Sequencing was performed on peripheral blood mononuclear cells (PBMCs), taken at new diagnosis, from a patient treated with antithyroid drugs. CDR3 region: CASSQAGREVHNEQFF. In DNA, the CDR3 is TGTGCCAGCAGCCAAGCGGGGCGGGAGGTCCACAATGAGCAGTTCTTC.